Presented here are 18 T cell receptor beta chains from one specimen sequenced in a study of T cells after yellow fever vaccination. MiXCR, run by TCRdb on the 5' RACE reads, gives a single entry per CDR3 protein. In the table there are some 150,000 distinct CDR3 sequences, approximately 11% of which are singletons. The sample consisted of CD8+ T cells sorted from PBMCs, taken 15 days after the yellow fever booster vaccination. The receptors shown here come from a man younger than 35 who received the YFV17D yellow fever vaccine.

This chain links TRBV7-3 with TRBJ1-1; possibly TRBD1 for D (5 bases). Trimming shortened V by 3 bases and J by 1 base, and 12 bases separated the two germline ends. The CDR3 spans 15 residues. CDR1 is SGHTA and CDR2 is FQGTGA in the germline V gene. CDR3 DNA sequence: TGTGCCAGCAGCTTGGTCGGGGGGGAGAACACTGAAGCTTTCTTT. It specifies CASSLVGGENTEAFF. The complete variable domain, with remaining parts taken from reference TRBV7-3 and TRBJ1-1, reads GAGVSQTPSNKVTEKGKYVELRCDPISGHTALYWYRQSLGQGPEFLIYFQGTGAADDSGLPNDRFFAVRPEGSVSTLKIQRTERGDSAVYLCASSLVGGENTEAFFGQGTRLTVV.

This clonotype was observed a handful of times. The chain's CDR3 is CASSPGRQGTEAFF. CDR3 in DNA: TGCGCCAGCAGCCCGGGGCGGCAAGGGACTGAAGCTTTCTTT. The chain recombines TRBV5-1 with TRBJ1-1, with D maybe TRBD1 (5 bases). Trimming removed 4 bases from V and 5 bases from J, with 15 bases in between. The germline V gene encodes CDR1 SGHRS and CDR2 YFSETQ. The CDR3 is 14 residues long. Variable domain in full (rest from reference TRBV5-1 and TRBJ1-1): KAGVTQTPRYLIKTRGQQVTLSCSPISGHRSVSWYQQTPGQGLQFLFEYFSETQRNKGNFPGRFSGRQFSNSRSEMNVSTLELGDSALYLCASSPGRQGTEAFFGQGTRLTVV.

Only a few counts were recorded for this clonotype. CDR3 loop: CASNLQGVNSPLHF. The DNA for the CDR3 is TGTGCCAGTAACCTACAGGGAGTCAATTCACCCCTCCACTTT. This rearrangement joins TRBV19 to TRBJ1-6; D may be TRBD1 (6 bases). Trimming stripped 7 bases from V and 7 bases from J, with 14 bases between. Germline CDR1 reads LNHDA; CDR2 reads SQIVND (reference sequence). This CDR3 has 14 residues.

V gene TRBV4-1 combines with J gene TRBJ2-1; D possibly corresponds to TRBD1 (5 bases). Trimming left V 1 base short and J 2 bases short, with 15 bases between. Germline V gene lookup returns CDR1 MGHRA and CDR2 YSYEKL. The CDR3 extends over 17 amino acids. CDR3 nucleotide sequence: TGCGCCAGCAGCCAAGGGGAATACAGGAGTACCTACAATGAGCAGTTCTTC. Its translation is CASSQGEYRSTYNEQFF.

The chain employs TRBV7-3 and TRBJ1-6; D perhaps matches TRBD1 (5 bases). The CDR3 length is 13 residues. V was trimmed by 2 bases and J by 12 bases, leaving 11 bases between them. CDR1 is SGHTA, CDR2 FQGTGA, per germline. CDR3 in amino acids: CASSLGALGPLHF. CDR3 sequence (DNA): TGTGCCAGCAGCTTAGGGGCGTTAGGACCCCTCCACTTT.

The table lists this clonotype with a few counts. Here the CDR3 reads CASSLTPTGNYGYTF. The CDR3 region has the DNA TGTGCCAGCAGCTTGACGCCGACAGGGAACTATGGCTACACCTTC. V and J are TRBV7-2 and TRBJ1-2; 7 bases align to TRBD1. CDR1 is SGHTA and CDR2 is FQGNSA in the germline V gene. With V trimmed by 3 bases and J by 2 bases, 6 bases remained unmatched. CDR3 size: 15 residues. Full variable domain (remainder filled in from reference TRBV7-2 and TRBJ1-2): GAGVSQSPSNKVTEKGKDVELRCDPISGHTALYWYRQSLGQGLEFLIYFQGNSAPDKSGLPSDRFSAERTGGSVSTLTIQRTQQEDSAVYLCASSLTPTGNYGYTFGSGTRLTVV.

This clonotype showed up many times. The J gene is TRBJ2-2, the V gene TRBV6-2 or TRBV6-3; no firm D call. The germline V gene encodes CDR1 MNHEY and CDR2 SVGEGT. V lost 7 bases, J lost 0 bases, and 15 bases lay in between. The CDR3 covers 16 residues. The CDR3 sequence: CASTELTEANTGELFF. The CDR3 nucleotides are TGTGCCAGCACCGAACTGACGGAAGCGAACACCGGGGAGCTGTTTTTT.

This clonotype was counted a few times. This sequence joins TRBV4-3 and TRBJ2-3, with 10 bases that match TRBD2. This CDR3 contains 16 residues. The J segment lost 5 bases and the V segment lost 2 bases, leaving 7 bases of the junction unmatched. Germline loops: CDR1 LGHNA, CDR2 YSLEER. CDR3 in DNA: TGCGCCAGCAGCCAAATGGGACTAGCGCCACTAGATACGCAGTATTTT. It translates to CASSQMGLAPLDTQYF.

This clonotype showed up just a few times. The chain joins TRBV6-5 to TRBJ2-3; D not certain. The CDR3 has 13 amino acids. Germline assignment: CDR1 MNHEY and CDR2 SVGAGI. Deletions cut 8 bases from V and 0 bases from J, with 9 bases between. CDR3 in amino acids: CASGAFSTDTQYF. CDR3 coding DNA: TGTGCCAGCGGCGCCTTCAGCACAGATACGCAGTATTTT.

V and J are TRBV5-6 and TRBJ1-1; D is undetermined. The CDR3 covers 15 residues. The V gene lost 0 bases and the J gene lost 2 bases, with 11 bases spanning the gap. The germline V gene encodes CDR1 SGHDT and CDR2 YYEEEE. CDR3 protein: CASSLDGSTNTEAFF. CDR3 coding DNA: TGTGCCAGCAGCTTGGATGGCAGCACCAACACTGAAGCTTTCTTT.

This chain links TRBV12-3 or TRBV12-4 with TRBJ2-3; D is possibly TRBD2 (6 bases). This CDR3 region has 14 residues. Deletions cut 2 bases from V and 9 bases from J, with 15 bases between. DNA for the CDR3: TGTGCCAGCAGTTTAAGGGACGGGGAGGAAACGCAGTATTTT. Its translation: CASSLRDGEETQYF.

This chain uses TRBV11-2 with TRBJ2-7; 10 nucleotides line up with TRBD2. Germline CDR1 is SGHAT and CDR2 is FQNNGV. Trimming cost V 5 bases and J 1 base; bases outside gene matches: 11. CDR3 length equals 17 residues. This chain's CDR3 is CASSGGMTSGRSYEQYV. The DNA of the CDR3 is TGTGCCAGCAGCGGGGGTATGACTAGCGGGCGGTCCTACGAGCAGTACGTC.

This clonotype showed up just a few times. The chain recombines TRBV7-2 with TRBJ2-1; 7 positions match TRBD2. V shed 3 bases, J shed 5 bases, and the junction held 4 bases outside the gene matches. The V gene's germline CDR1 is SGHTA and CDR2 FQGNSA. The CDR3 runs to 14 residues. The CDR3 loop reads CASSFRAGDNEQFF. In nucleotides, the CDR3 is TGTGCCAGCAGCTTTAGGGCGGGGGACAATGAGCAGTTCTTC.

The chain uses TRBV7-2 and TRBJ1-2, with TRBD1 as a possible D gene (6 bases). In germline, CDR1 is SGHTA, CDR2 FQGNSA. The length of the CDR3 is 16 residues. V dropped 7 bases and J dropped 6 bases, with 24 bases sitting between them. DNA for the CDR3: TGTGCCAGCACCCTGGATTGGGGGGCGGACCTCGATGGCTACACCTTC. Protein: CASTLDWGADLDGYTF. Complete variable domain (other parts from reference TRBV7-2 and TRBJ1-2): GAGVSQSPSNKVTEKGKDVELRCDPISGHTALYWYRQSLGQGLEFLIYFQGNSAPDKSGLPSDRFSAERTGGSVSTLTIQRTQQEDSAVYLCASTLDWGADLDGYTFGSGTRLTVV.

The CDR3 DNA is TGCAGCGTCTTTATGAACACTGAAGCTTTCTTT. As protein: CSVFMNTEAFF. The chain recombines TRBV29-1 with TRBJ1-1, with no clear D. Per the germline V gene, CDR1 is SQVTM and CDR2 is ANQGSEA. This CDR3 has 11 amino acids. Trimming removed 6 bases at V and 0 bases at J, with 5 bases between.

Ten or more counts support this clonotype. The chain couples TRBV7-9 to TRBJ2-5; D possibly matches TRBD1 or TRBD2 (5 bases each). Looked up from germline, CDR1 is SEHNR and CDR2 is FQNEAQ (reference sequence). The ends were cut back, 1 base at V and 2 bases at J, with 17 bases in the middle. CDR3 length equals 17 residues. The CDR3 DNA reads TGTGCCAGCAGCTTAGGGGGGACCAAGTACATACAAGAGACCCAGTACTTC. The encoded protein is CASSLGGTKYIQETQYF.

The chain uses TRBV4-1 and TRBJ2-2, with TRBD1 matching 8 bases. Germline lookup yields CDR1 MGHRA and CDR2 YSYEKL. The junction had 6 bases not matched to a gene; V was cut back by 3 bases and J by 3 bases. The CDR3 runs 16 residues. The DNA for the CDR3 is TGCGCCAGCAGCCACCTTGGACAGGGCCACACCGGGGAGCTGTTTTTT. Amino acids: CASSHLGQGHTGELFF.

In its sample, this clonotype was seen many times. The chain joins TRBV6-5 to TRBJ1-2; D might be TRBD1 (5 bases). CDR1 is MNHEY, CDR2 SVGAGI, per germline. The CDR3 totals 14 residues. V was clipped by 4 bases and J by 8 bases, with 17 bases between them. CDR3 in amino acids: CASSSLRDVCGYTF. In DNA form, the CDR3 reads TGTGCCAGCAGTTCACTCCGGGACGTTTGCGGCTACACCTTC.